These 23 T cell receptor beta chains were sequenced from one sample in a study of blood T cell repertoires in COVID-19. Sequencing was performed with immunoSEQ multiplex PCR; in TCRdb, only in-frame clones are kept and a portion is missing. The data contain roughly 30,000 clones, 85% of them seen just once; the ten biggest clones take up around 15%. Sequencing was done on a sample of peripheral blood. These TCRs come from a human donor with acute or convalescent COVID-19. The donor label of this sample is uncertain.

This clone was recorded once. The rearrangement uses TRBV7-2 and TRBJ2-3, with a possible D match to TRBD2 (6 bases). CDR1 is SGHTA, CDR2 FQGNSA, per germline. Trimming removed 4 bases from V and 0 bases from J, with 14 bases in between. This CDR3 region has 16 residues. The chain's CDR3 is CASSYGLLFSTDTQYF. CDR3 in DNA: TGTGCCAGCAGCTATGGACTACTATTCAGCACAGATACGCAGTATTTT.

The V call is TRBV6-1, the J call TRBJ1-2; D is ambiguous. Between the trimmed V and J ends, which lost 2 bases and 5 bases, there was a span of 18 bases. CDR3 length: 16 residues. The germline V gene encodes CDR1 MNHNS and CDR2 SASEGT. CDR3 bases: TGTGCCAGCAGTGAAAGGGAGTCACCCGGCCCTTATGGCTACACCTTC. This encodes CASSERESPGPYGYTF.

J is TRBJ1-3 and V is TRBV5-4; D possibly corresponds to TRBD1 (5 bases). Germline CDR1 is SGHNT and CDR2 is YYREEE (reference sequence). The CDR3 spans 16 residues. The V gene lost 0 bases and the J gene lost 1 base, with 11 bases spanning the gap. As DNA, the CDR3 is TGTGCCAGCAGCTTGGGAGCCAGGGAATCTGGAAACACCATATATTTT. Encoded protein: CASSLGARESGNTIYF.

The V gene is TRBV18, the J gene TRBJ1-4, with 10 bases matching TRBD1. Germline V gene data show CDR1 as KGHSH and CDR2 as LQKENI. The CDR3 is 17 amino acids. J was trimmed by 0 bases and V by 1 base; bases with no gene match: 2. The CDR3: CASSPLGQGSTNEKLFF. The CDR3 DNA sequence: TGTGCCAGCTCACCACTGGGACAGGGGTCAACTAATGAAAAACTGTTTTTT.

V is TRBV29-1 and J is TRBJ2-7, with 8 bases that match TRBD1. J lost 10 bases, V lost 6 bases, and 11 bases had no gene match. Germline V gene data show CDR1 as SQVTM and CDR2 as ANQGSEA. The CDR3 runs to 12 residues. The CDR3 spells CSVSGGGLDQYF. The CDR3 bases are TGCAGCGTATCAGGGGGCGGGCTCGACCAGTACTTC.

The chain recombines TRBV9 with TRBJ2-1, with TRBD2 as a possible D gene (6 bases). There are 15 residues in the CDR3. V lost 3 bases and J lost 6, with 16 bases in between. Germline loops: CDR1 SGDLS, CDR2 YYNGEE. The CDR3 sequence: CASSALGGPRNEQFF. CDR3 sequence (DNA): TGTGCCAGCAGCGCCCTAGGAGGGCCTCGCAATGAGCAGTTCTTC.

This clone came up once. The rearrangement uses TRBV18 and TRBJ2-7, with a weak D call TRBD2 (5 bases). Trimming shortened V by 6 bases and J by 4 bases, and 10 bases separated the two germline ends. The CDR3 sequence is 12 residues long. CDR1 is KGHSH, CDR2 LQKENI, per germline. The CDR3 is CASSREPYEQYF. CDR3 DNA sequence: TGTGCCAGCTCCCGGGAACCTTACGAGCAGTACTTC.

The V call is TRBV19, the J call TRBJ1-6, with D unresolved. V lost 9 bases to trimming and J lost 7 bases, with 13 bases between them. The germline V gene encodes CDR1 LNHDA and CDR2 SQIVND (reference sequence). CDR3 length: 13 amino acids. CDR3 amino acids: CASKESLNSPLHF. CDR3 sequence (DNA): TGTGCCAGCAAGGAGAGCCTCAATTCACCCCTCCACTTT.

The V gene is TRBV9, the J gene TRBJ2-1; D is possibly TRBD2 (6 bases). The germline V gene encodes CDR1 SGDLS and CDR2 YYNGEE. V gave up 4 bases and J gave up 7 bases, with 15 bases separating them. The CDR3 contains 14 residues. CDR3 DNA sequence: TGTGCCAGCAGCTTCTCCGGGACTTCTAATGAGCAGTTCTTC. It yields the protein CASSFSGTSNEQFF.

This chain connects TRBV5-4 to TRBJ2-2, with D perhaps matching TRBD1 (5 bases). CDR1 is SGHNT, CDR2 YYREEE, per germline (reference sequence). The V gene lost 4 bases and the J gene lost 1 base, with 11 bases spanning the gap. The CDR3 totals 15 residues. CDR3 coding DNA: TGTGCCAGCAGCCCCGCCAGGGAGAACACCGGGGAGCTGTTTTTT. It specifies CASSPARENTGELFF.

V gene TRBV29-1 combines with J gene TRBJ1-1; 8 positions agree with TRBD1. This CDR3 spans 13 amino acids. V shed 7 bases, J shed 4 bases, and the junction held 8 bases outside the gene matches. Germline CDR1 and CDR2: SQVTM and ANQGSEA. In DNA form, the CDR3 reads TGCAGCGCTCACCTAGACAGGGGCACTGAAGCTTTCTTT. Translation: CSAHLDRGTEAFF.

The V and J genes are TRBV5-1 and TRBJ2-2; TRBD1 matches at 7 bases. Germline values: CDR1 SGHRS, CDR2 YFSETQ. The CDR3 runs 14 residues. Trimming cost V 6 bases and J 4 bases; bases outside gene matches: 6. In DNA form, the CDR3 reads TGCGCCAGCAATCGGGCAGGGGGCACCGGGGAGCTGTTTTTT. This gives the protein CASNRAGGTGELFF.

This clone was observed a few times. The genes are TRBV7-2 and TRBJ1-2; unclear D gene. The V gene's germline CDR1 is SGHTA and CDR2 FQGNSA. CDR3 size: 14 residues. The germline V and J ends were trimmed by 4 bases and 2 bases, with 11 bases remaining between them. The CDR3 coding sequence is TGTGCCAGCAGCTCGGGGTCCGGAAACTATGGCTACACCTTC. It is translated as CASSSGSGNYGYTF.

The chain combines TRBV30 with TRBJ1-2; possibly TRBD1 for D (6 bases). Trimming pared 2 bases from V and 6 bases from J, leaving 19 bases between. This CDR3 has 15 residues. The germline V gene encodes CDR1 GTSNPN and CDR2 SVGIG (reference sequence). The CDR3 here is CAWSLLQGTINGYTF. The CDR3 coding sequence is TGTGCCTGGAGTTTACTACAGGGTACAATTAATGGCTACACCTTC.

The gene calls are TRBV19 and TRBJ1-6; TRBD1 aligns across 8 bases. The CDR3 sequence is 14 residues long. V shed 7 bases and J 7 bases; nucleotides not matched to a gene: 6. CDR1 is LNHDA, CDR2 SQIVND, per germline (reference sequence). CDR3 residues: CASNYGQGNSPLHF. The CDR3 bases are TGTGCCAGTAATTACGGACAGGGCAATTCACCCCTCCACTTT.

This clone was seen only once. The chain has TRBV6-5 and TRBJ2-1; tentatively, D is TRBD1 (5 bases). The length of the CDR3 is 16 residues. CDR1 and CDR2 (germline): MNHEY, SVGAGI. Trimming took off 0 bases at V and 0 bases at J, with 9 bases between the two ends. CDR3 residues: CASSYSGPSSYNEQFF. The CDR3 nucleotides are TGTGCCAGCAGTTACTCGGGGCCTAGCTCCTACAATGAGCAGTTCTTC.

V and J are TRBV4-3 and TRBJ2-5; TRBD1 might be the D (6 bases). The V gene's germline CDR1 is LGHNA and CDR2 YSLEER. The CDR3 loop spans 14 amino acids. V shed 2 bases and J shed 3 bases, with 10 bases lying between them. The CDR3 protein is CASSQRRGKETQYF. The CDR3 nucleotides are TGCGCCAGCAGCCAACGCAGGGGCAAAGAGACCCAGTACTTC.

The chain couples TRBV7-2 to TRBJ1-6, with D maybe TRBD1 (5 bases). The germline V gene has CDR1 SGHTA and CDR2 FQGNSA. The CDR3 is made up of 16 amino acids. Trimming left V 5 bases short and J 0 bases short, with 11 bases between. The CDR3 bases are TGTGCCAGCAGCCGCGGGGGGAGCTCCTATAATTCACCCCTCCACTTT. This translates into CASSRGGSSYNSPLHF.

The chain recombines TRBV28 with TRBJ2-7, with TRBD1 matching over 8 bases. Germline V gene data show CDR1 as MDHEN and CDR2 as SYDVKM. The CDR3 consists of 16 residues. The junction had 12 bases not matched to a gene; V was cut back by 3 bases and J by 5 bases. DNA of the CDR3: TGTGCCAGCAGTTTGTCAGGGGGCACGTACTTCAACGAGCAGTACTTC. Protein: CASSLSGGTYFNEQYF.

The chain couples TRBV9 to TRBJ2-3; TRBD2 matches 11 bases. CDR1 and CDR2 (germline): SGDLS, YYNGEE. The CDR3 contains 16 residues. Losses at the gene ends were 4 bases for V and 2 bases for J; bases not matched to a gene: 6. This CDR3 is CASSRLAGFTTDTQYF. CDR3 sequence (DNA): TGTGCCAGCAGCCGACTAGCGGGGTTCACCACAGATACGCAGTATTTT. The full variable domain, with the rest looked up from reference TRBV9 and TRBJ2-3, is DSGVTQTPKHLITATGQRVTLRCSPRSGDLSVYWYQQSLDQGLQFLIQYYNGEERAKGNILERFSAQQFPDLHSELNLSSLELGDSALYFCASSRLAGFTTDTQYFGPGTRLTVL.

This chain uses TRBV14 with TRBJ2-3; no firm D call. CDR3 length: 14 amino acids. Trimming stripped 1 base from V and 4 bases from J, with 9 bases between. In germline, CDR1 is SGHDN, CDR2 FVKESK. CDR3 nucleotide sequence: TGTGCCAGCAGCCAAGGTTTAGCTGCAGATACGCAGTATTTT. It translates to CASSQGLAADTQYF.

The V call is TRBV4-3, the J call TRBJ1-2; TRBD1 agrees at 8 bases. The CDR3 runs 13 residues. The trim removed 2 bases at V and 8 bases at J, leaving 4 bases unmatched. Looked up from germline, CDR1 is LGHNA and CDR2 is YSLEER. CDR3 in DNA: TGCGCCAGCAGCCAATGGACAGGGATCGGCTACACCTTC. Translation: CASSQWTGIGYTF.

The chain combines TRBV4-3 with TRBJ2-7; possible D gene TRBD1, 5 bases. The CDR3 is 14 residues long. Deletions cut 3 bases from V and 0 bases from J, with 9 bases between. Per germline, CDR1 LGHNA and CDR2 YSLEER. CDR3 amino acids: CASSQDTSSYEQYF. CDR3 DNA sequence: TGCGCCAGCAGCCAGGACACCAGCTCCTACGAGCAGTACTTC.